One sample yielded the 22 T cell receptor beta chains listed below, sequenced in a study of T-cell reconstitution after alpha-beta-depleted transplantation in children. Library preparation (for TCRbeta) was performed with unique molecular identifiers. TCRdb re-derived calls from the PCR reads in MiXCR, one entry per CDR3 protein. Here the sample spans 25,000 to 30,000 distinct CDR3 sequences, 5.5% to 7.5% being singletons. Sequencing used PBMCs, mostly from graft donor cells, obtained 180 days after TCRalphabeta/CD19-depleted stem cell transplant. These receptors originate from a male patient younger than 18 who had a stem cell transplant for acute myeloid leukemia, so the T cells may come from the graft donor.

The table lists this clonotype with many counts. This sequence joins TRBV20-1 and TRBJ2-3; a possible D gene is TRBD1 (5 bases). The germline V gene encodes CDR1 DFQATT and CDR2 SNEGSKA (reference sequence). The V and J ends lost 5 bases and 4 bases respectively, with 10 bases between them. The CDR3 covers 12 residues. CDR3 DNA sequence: TGCAGTGCTTGGGGCGGTCCAGATACGCAGTATTTT. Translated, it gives CSAWGGPDTQYF.

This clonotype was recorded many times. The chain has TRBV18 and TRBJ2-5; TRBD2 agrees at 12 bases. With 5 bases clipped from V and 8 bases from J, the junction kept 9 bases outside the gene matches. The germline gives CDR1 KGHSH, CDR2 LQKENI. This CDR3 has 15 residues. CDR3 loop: CASSIEGLAGTTQYF. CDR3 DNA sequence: TGTGCCAGCTCAATTGAAGGACTAGCGGGAACAACCCAGTACTTC.

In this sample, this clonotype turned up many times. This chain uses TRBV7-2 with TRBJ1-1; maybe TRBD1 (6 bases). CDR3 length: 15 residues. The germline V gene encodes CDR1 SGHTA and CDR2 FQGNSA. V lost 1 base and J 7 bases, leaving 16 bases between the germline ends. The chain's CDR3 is CASSLGTGAQLEAFF. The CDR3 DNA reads TGTGCCAGCAGCTTAGGTACGGGGGCGCAACTTGAAGCTTTCTTT.

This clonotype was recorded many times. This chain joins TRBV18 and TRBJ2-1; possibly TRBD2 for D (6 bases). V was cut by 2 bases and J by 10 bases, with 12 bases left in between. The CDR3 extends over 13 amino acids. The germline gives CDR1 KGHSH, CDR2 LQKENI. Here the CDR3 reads CASSPSFGREQFF. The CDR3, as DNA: TGTGCCAGCTCACCAAGCTTTGGGAGGGAGCAGTTCTTC. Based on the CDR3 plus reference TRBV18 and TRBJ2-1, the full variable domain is NAGVMQNPRHLVRRRGQEARLRCSPMKGHSHVYWYRQLPEEGLKFMVYLQKENIIDESGMPKERFSAEFPKEGPSILRIQQVVRGDSAAYFCASSPSFGREQFFGPGTRLTVL.

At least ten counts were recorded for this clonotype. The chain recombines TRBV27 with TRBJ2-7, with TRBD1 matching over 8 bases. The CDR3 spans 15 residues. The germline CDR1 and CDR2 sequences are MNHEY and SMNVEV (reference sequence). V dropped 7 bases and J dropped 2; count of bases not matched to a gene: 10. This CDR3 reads CASIKVSGGPYEQYF. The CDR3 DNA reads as TGTGCCAGCATCAAAGTATCAGGGGGCCCCTACGAGCAGTACTTC.

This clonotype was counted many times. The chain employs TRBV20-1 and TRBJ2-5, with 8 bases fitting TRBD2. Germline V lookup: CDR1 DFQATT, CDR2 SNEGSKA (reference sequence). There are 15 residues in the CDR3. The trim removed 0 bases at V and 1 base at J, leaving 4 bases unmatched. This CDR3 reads CSARDLRGGQETQYF. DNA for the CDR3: TGCAGTGCTAGAGACTTACGGGGGGGCCAAGAGACCCAGTACTTC.

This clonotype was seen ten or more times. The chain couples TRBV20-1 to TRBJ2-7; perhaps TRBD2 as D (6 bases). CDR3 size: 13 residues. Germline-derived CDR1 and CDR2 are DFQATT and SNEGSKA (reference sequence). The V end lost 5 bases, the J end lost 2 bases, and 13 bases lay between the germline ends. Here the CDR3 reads CSAYSGLTYEQYF. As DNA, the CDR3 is TGCAGTGCTTACAGCGGGTTAACCTACGAGCAGTACTTC.

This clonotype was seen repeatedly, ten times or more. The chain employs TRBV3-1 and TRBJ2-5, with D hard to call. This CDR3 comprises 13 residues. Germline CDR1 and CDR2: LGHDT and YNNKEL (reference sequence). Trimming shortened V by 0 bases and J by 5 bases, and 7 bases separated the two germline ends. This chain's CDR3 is CASSQDRWETQYF. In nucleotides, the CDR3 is TGTGCCAGCAGCCAAGATCGGTGGGAGACCCAGTACTTC.

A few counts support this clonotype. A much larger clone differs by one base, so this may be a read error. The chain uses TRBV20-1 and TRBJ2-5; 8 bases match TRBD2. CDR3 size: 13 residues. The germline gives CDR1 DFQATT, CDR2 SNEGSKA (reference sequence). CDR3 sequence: CSVLAGTKETKYF. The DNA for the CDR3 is TGCAGTGTTTTAGCGGGGACCAAGGAGACCAAGTACTTC.

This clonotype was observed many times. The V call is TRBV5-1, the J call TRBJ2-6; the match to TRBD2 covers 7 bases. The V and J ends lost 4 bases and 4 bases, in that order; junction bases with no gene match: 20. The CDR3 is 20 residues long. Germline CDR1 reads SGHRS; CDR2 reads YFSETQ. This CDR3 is CASSPRFGEGLLTGANVLTF. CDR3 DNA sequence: TGCGCCAGCAGCCCCCGTTTCGGGGAGGGCCTGCTGACGGGGGCCAACGTCCTGACTTTC.

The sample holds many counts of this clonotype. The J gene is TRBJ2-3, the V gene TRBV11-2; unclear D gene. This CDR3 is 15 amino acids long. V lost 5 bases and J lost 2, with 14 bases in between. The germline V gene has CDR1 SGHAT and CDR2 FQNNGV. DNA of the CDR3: TGTGCCAGCAGCAGCTACAGCGAATACACAGATACGCAGTATTTT. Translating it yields CASSSYSEYTDTQYF.

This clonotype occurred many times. The CDR3 protein is CASSLGVGGRTEAFF. The CDR3 DNA is TGTGCCAGCAGTTTAGGGGTCGGAGGGCGCACTGAAGCTTTCTTT. The rearrangement links TRBV27 to TRBJ1-1; D not resolved. Germline V gene lookup returns CDR1 MNHEY and CDR2 SMNVEV (reference sequence). V was trimmed by 2 bases and J by 4 bases, leaving 14 bases between them. The length of the CDR3 is 15 residues.

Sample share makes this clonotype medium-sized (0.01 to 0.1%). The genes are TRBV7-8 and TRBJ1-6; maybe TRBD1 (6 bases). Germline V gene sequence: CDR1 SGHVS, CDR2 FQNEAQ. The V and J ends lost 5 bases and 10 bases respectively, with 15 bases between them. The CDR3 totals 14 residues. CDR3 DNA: TGTGCCAGCAGCCTCGGGGGCGCAGGGTCACCCCTCCACTTT. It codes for CASSLGGAGSPLHF. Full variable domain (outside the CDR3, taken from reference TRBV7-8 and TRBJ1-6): GAGVSQSPRYKVAKRGQDVALRCDPISGHVSLFWYQQALGQGPEFLTYFQNEAQLDKSGLPSDRFFAERPEGSVSTLKIQRTQQEDSAVYLCASSLGGAGSPLHFGNGTRLTVT.

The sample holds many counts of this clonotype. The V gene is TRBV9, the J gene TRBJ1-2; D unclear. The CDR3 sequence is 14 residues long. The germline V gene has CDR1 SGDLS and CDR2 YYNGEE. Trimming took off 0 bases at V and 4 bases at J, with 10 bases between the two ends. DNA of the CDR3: TGTGCCAGCAGCGTAGGCACGGGGAGCTATGGCTACACCTTC. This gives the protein CASSVGTGSYGYTF.

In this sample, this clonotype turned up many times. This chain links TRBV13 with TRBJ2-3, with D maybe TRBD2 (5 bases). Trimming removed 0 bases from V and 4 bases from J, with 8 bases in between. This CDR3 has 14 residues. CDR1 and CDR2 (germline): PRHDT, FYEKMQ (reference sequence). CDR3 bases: TGTGCCAGCAGCTTAGGACTAGAGGCAGATACGCAGTATTTT. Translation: CASSLGLEADTQYF.

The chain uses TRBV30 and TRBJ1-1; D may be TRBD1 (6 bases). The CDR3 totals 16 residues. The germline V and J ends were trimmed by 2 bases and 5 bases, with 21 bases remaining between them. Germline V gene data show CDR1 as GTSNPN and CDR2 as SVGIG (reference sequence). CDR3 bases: TGTGCCTGGAGTCCCCATGTTGGGGGGCAGGCAACTGAAGCTTTCTTT. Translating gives CAWSPHVGGQATEAFF.

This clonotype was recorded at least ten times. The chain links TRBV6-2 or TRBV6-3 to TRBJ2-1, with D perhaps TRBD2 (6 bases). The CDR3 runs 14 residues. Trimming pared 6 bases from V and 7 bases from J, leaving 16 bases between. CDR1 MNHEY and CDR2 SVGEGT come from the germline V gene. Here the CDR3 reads CASSLRVSGNEQFF. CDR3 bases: TGTGCCAGCAGCCTGCGAGTTAGCGGTAATGAGCAGTTCTTC.

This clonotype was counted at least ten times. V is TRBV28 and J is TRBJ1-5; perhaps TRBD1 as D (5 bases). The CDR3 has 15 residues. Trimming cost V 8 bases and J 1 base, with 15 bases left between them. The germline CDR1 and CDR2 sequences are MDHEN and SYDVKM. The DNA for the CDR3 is TGTGCCAGCTTAGACCAGAGGGGAAGCAATCAGCCCCAGCATTTT. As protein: CASLDQRGSNQPQHF.

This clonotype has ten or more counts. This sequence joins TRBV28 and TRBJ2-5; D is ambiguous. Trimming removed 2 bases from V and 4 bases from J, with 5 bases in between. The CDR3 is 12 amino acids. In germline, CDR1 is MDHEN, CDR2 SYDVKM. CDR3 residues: CASSLEGETQYF. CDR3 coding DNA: TGTGCCAGCAGTTTAGAAGGAGAGACCCAGTACTTC.

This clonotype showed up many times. The CDR3 DNA follows: TGCAGTGCTAGCCCCGGCAGATTGCATCAGCCCCAGCATTTT. This codes for CSASPGRLHQPQHF. The chain couples TRBV20-1 to TRBJ1-5, with D unresolved. The CDR3 is 14 amino acids. The V gene lost 3 bases and the J gene lost 5 bases, with 14 bases spanning the gap. Per germline, CDR1 DFQATT and CDR2 SNEGSKA (reference sequence).

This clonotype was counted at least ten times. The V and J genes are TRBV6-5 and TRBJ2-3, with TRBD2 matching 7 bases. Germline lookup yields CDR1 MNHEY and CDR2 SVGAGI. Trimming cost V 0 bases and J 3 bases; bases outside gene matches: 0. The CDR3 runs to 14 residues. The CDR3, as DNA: TGTGCCAGCAGTTACTCACTAGCGACAGATACGCAGTATTTT. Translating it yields CASSYSLATDTQYF.

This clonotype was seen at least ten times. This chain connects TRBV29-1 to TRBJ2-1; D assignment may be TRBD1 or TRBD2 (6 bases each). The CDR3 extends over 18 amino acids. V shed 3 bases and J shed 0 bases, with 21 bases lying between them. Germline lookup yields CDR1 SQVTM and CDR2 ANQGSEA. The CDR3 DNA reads TGCAGCGTTGAGGGTGCAGGGGTCGGGGGAGTCTCCTACAATGAGCAGTTCTTC. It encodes CSVEGAGVGGVSYNEQFF.